What follows are 5 T cell receptor beta chains derived from one specimen sequenced in a study of cytotoxic CD8 clonotypes in ibrutinib-treated CLL. Generated by immunoSEQ multiplex PCR, the TCRdb table keeps only in-frame clones and is missing some. The sample holds 110,000 to 150,000 clones, about four fifths seen once. The input for sequencing was PBMCs, taken after 12 months of ibrutinib treatment. The receptor set was obtained from a human donor with chronic lymphocytic leukemia.

The chain combines TRBV6-1 with TRBJ1-5; D is unresolved. The germline V and J ends were trimmed by 7 bases and 1 base, with 8 bases remaining between them. This CDR3 is 13 amino acids long. Germline V gene data show CDR1 as MNHNS and CDR2 as SASEGT. The CDR3 coding sequence is TGTGCCAGCAAGGGTATAAGCAATCAGCCCCAGCATTTT. Translated, it gives CASKGISNQPQHF.

The genes are TRBV29-1 and TRBJ2-2; D is undetermined. Germline V gene data show CDR1 as SQVTM and CDR2 as ANQGSEA. The CDR3 length is 12 residues. Trimming removed 4 bases from V and 3 bases from J, with 6 bases in between. CDR3 loop: CSVVSHTGELFF. For the CDR3, the DNA is TGCAGCGTTGTTTCCCACACCGGGGAGCTGTTTTTT.

In its sample, this clone was seen once. The chain carries TRBV10-3 and TRBJ1-1, with D perhaps TRBD1 (6 bases). This CDR3 contains 12 residues. Trimming pared 8 bases from V and 1 base from J, leaving 8 bases between. From germline, CDR1 is ENHRY and CDR2 SYGVKD. Here the CDR3 reads CAIGGRNTEAFF. The CDR3 nucleotides read TGTGCCATCGGGGGCAGGAACACTGAAGCTTTCTTT.

The CDR3 bases are TGCGCCAGCAGCTTTTCGTATGTAGGAGAGACCCAGTACTTC. The encoded protein is CASSFSYVGETQYF. The chain carries TRBV5-1 and TRBJ2-5; D is ambiguous. Germline values: CDR1 SGHRS, CDR2 YFSETQ. This CDR3 has 14 amino acids. Trimming removed 2 bases at V and 4 bases at J, with 12 bases between.

The V call is TRBV4-3, the J call TRBJ1-1, with 12 bases matching TRBD1. Germline values: CDR1 LGHNA, CDR2 YSLEER. V shed 3 bases and J 1 base; nucleotides not matched to a gene: 3. The CDR3 runs to 16 residues. CDR3 coding DNA: TGCGCCAGCAGCCAGGGACAGGGGGCCTGGAACACTGAAGCTTTCTTT. It encodes CASSQGQGAWNTEAFF.